The 22 T cell receptor beta chains below come from one sample, sequenced in a study of blood T cell repertoires in COVID-19. TCRdb's table, derived via immunoSEQ multiplex PCR, lists solely in-frame clones and lacks some. Of roughly 87,000 clones listed, approximately 88% were seen once; the top ten hold approximately 0.5%. The sequenced sample consisted of peripheral blood. These receptor sequences come from a man aged 55 to 69 with acute or convalescent COVID-19.

This clone has only one observation. The chain is built from TRBV14 and TRBJ2-5, with TRBD2 matching 11 bases. This CDR3 spans 16 amino acids. The J segment lost 7 bases and the V segment lost 1 base, leaving 8 bases of the junction unmatched. Germline V gene data show CDR1 as SGHDN and CDR2 as FVKESK. CDR3 residues: CASSQGGSGRAGTQYF. The CDR3 DNA reads TGTGCCAGCAGCCAAGGCGGTAGCGGGAGGGCCGGGACCCAGTACTTC.

This rearrangement joins TRBV7-2 to TRBJ2-3; 10 bases align to TRBD2. The CDR3 runs 16 residues. Germline-derived CDR1 and CDR2 are SGHTA and FQGNSA. V lost 6 bases and J lost 7; bases outside the gene matches: 13. The CDR3 sequence: CASSPGVAGGMNTQYF. CDR3 in DNA: TGTGCCAGCAGTCCCGGGGTAGCGGGGGGAATGAATACGCAGTATTTT.

The V call is TRBV19, the J call TRBJ2-1; D remains unclear. V was cut by 0 bases and J by 3 bases, with 9 bases left in between. The germline V gene encodes CDR1 LNHDA and CDR2 SQIVND (reference sequence). CDR3 length equals 15 residues. CDR3 sequence reads: CASSIDGLVYNEQFF. As DNA, the CDR3 is TGTGCCAGTAGTATAGATGGCCTTGTCTACAATGAGCAGTTCTTC.

V and J are TRBV10-3 and TRBJ1-2; 7 positions match TRBD1. Germline V gene lookup returns CDR1 ENHRY and CDR2 SYGVKD. V shed 2 bases, J shed 4 bases, and the junction held 7 bases outside the gene matches. The CDR3 contains 15 residues. The CDR3 DNA reads as TGTGCCATCAGTGAGAACAGGGGATCGGGCTATGGCTACACCTTC. As protein: CAISENRGSGYGYTF.

The gene calls are TRBV9 and TRBJ2-6, with 13 bases identical to TRBD2. The CDR3 totals 18 residues. Germline CDR1 reads SGDLS; CDR2 reads YYNGEE. V shed 4 bases and J 0 bases; nucleotides not matched to a gene: 4. The DNA of the CDR3 is TGTGCCAGCAGCCTCAGACTAGCGGGGGGCTCTGGGGCCAACGTCCTGACTTTC. Translating gives CASSLRLAGGSGANVLTF.

The chain links TRBV5-4 to TRBJ2-1; TRBD2 agrees at 8 bases. J gave up 7 bases and V 4 bases, and 7 bases lay outside the gene matches. The CDR3 loop spans 14 amino acids. From germline, CDR1 is SGHNT and CDR2 YYREEE (reference sequence). The CDR3 protein is CASSPGGAANEQFF. The CDR3 DNA follows: TGTGCCAGCAGCCCGGGGGGGGCAGCAAATGAGCAGTTCTTC.

The genes are TRBV28 and TRBJ1-1; no definite D call. Germline V lookup: CDR1 MDHEN, CDR2 SYDVKM. V lost 2 bases to trimming and J lost 0 bases, with 10 bases between them. The length of the CDR3 is 15 residues. DNA for the CDR3: TGTGCCAGCAGTTTACCTTCTACCATGAACACTGAAGCTTTCTTT. It codes for CASSLPSTMNTEAFF.

The CDR3 is CAWRPGLAETGQYNEQFF. The CDR3 DNA follows: TGTGCCTGGAGGCCGGGACTAGCGGAGACGGGCCAATACAATGAGCAGTTCTTC. The chain combines TRBV30 with TRBJ2-1; TRBD2 agrees at 11 bases. The CDR3 is 18 residues long. CDR1 and CDR2 (germline): GTSNPN, SVGIG (reference sequence). V trimming: 3 bases; J trimming: 4 bases; junction bases outside the gene matches: 14.

This rearrangement joins TRBV29-1 to TRBJ1-2; a weak D match, TRBD1 (5 bases). Germline CDR1 is SQVTM and CDR2 is ANQGSEA. The CDR3 length is 11 residues. V lost 7 bases to trimming and J lost 8 bases, with 14 bases between them. As DNA, the CDR3 is TGCAGCGCGTTGGGGGGAGGCGGCTACACCTTC. Its translation is CSALGGGGYTF.

The chain joins TRBV9 to TRBJ2-7; TRBD1 agrees at 9 bases. The CDR3 totals 16 residues. The trim removed 3 bases at V and 3 bases at J, leaving 10 bases unmatched. Germline V lookup: CDR1 SGDLS, CDR2 YYNGEE. CDR3 region: CASSAARGQGGYEQYF. In nucleotides, the CDR3 is TGTGCCAGCAGCGCCGCACGGGGACAGGGAGGCTACGAGCAGTACTTC.

The chain carries TRBV24-1 and TRBJ1-5, with D tentatively TRBD1 (5 bases). The V end lost 12 bases, the J end lost 4 bases, and 15 bases lay between the germline ends. CDR1 KGHDR and CDR2 SFDVKD come from the germline V gene. CDR3 length equals 13 residues. The CDR3 reads CACARGRNQPQHF. The CDR3 DNA reads TGTGCCTGTGCTAGGGGAAGAAATCAGCCCCAGCATTTT.

V usage is TRBV7-9 and J usage is TRBJ2-3; 8 bases are shared with TRBD1. Looked up from germline, CDR1 is SEHNR and CDR2 is FQNEAQ (reference sequence). Unmatched junction bases numbered 4, after V lost 4 bases and J lost 4 bases. The CDR3 is made up of 14 amino acids. The CDR3 DNA reads as TGTGCCAGCAGCTGGGGGACAGGTTCAGATACGCAGTATTTT. Its translation is CASSWGTGSDTQYF.

This sequence joins TRBV2 and TRBJ2-1; 7 positions match TRBD1. CDR3 length: 15 residues. With 6 bases clipped from V and 8 bases from J, the junction kept 13 bases outside the gene matches. Per germline, CDR1 SNHLY and CDR2 FYNNEI. CDR3 amino acids: CASSRTGVLRDEQFF. In nucleotides, the CDR3 is TGTGCCAGCAGCCGGACAGGCGTCCTAAGAGATGAGCAGTTCTTC.

The chain carries TRBV6-5 and TRBJ2-5; TRBD1 might be the D (5 bases). Germline V gene lookup returns CDR1 MNHEY and CDR2 SVGAGI. CDR3 length equals 12 residues. CDR3 protein: CASGLAIETQYF. CDR3 sequence (DNA): TGTGCTTCAGGGCTCGCGATCGAGACCCAGTACTTC.

V usage is TRBV18 and J usage is TRBJ1-2; D may be TRBD1 (6 bases). Trimming stripped 2 bases from V and 4 bases from J, with 23 bases between. This CDR3 spans 18 amino acids. Germline loops: CDR1 KGHSH, CDR2 LQKENI. The CDR3 is CASSPTHTPGTSSYGYTF. Here the CDR3 DNA reads TGTGCCAGCTCACCAACCCACACCCCCGGGACAAGTTCCTATGGCTACACCTTC.

This clone appeared once. This rearrangement joins TRBV6-4 to TRBJ2-2; 8 bases align to TRBD1. The junction had 6 bases not matched to a gene; V was cut back by 6 bases and J by 6 bases. CDR3 length equals 14 residues. Germline V CDR1 and CDR2: MRHNA, SNTAGT. Here the CDR3 DNA reads TGTGCCAGCAGCAAACGACAGGGGTCCGGGGAGCTGTTTTTT. This sequence encodes CASSKRQGSGELFF.

As regards this clone: Other nucleotide sequences from this sample produce the same CDR3. The V call is TRBV7-3, the J call TRBJ1-1; 7 nucleotides match TRBD1. The J segment lost 5 bases and the V segment lost 1 base, leaving 1 base of the junction unmatched. The CDR3 is 13 residues long. Germline lookup yields CDR1 SGHTA and CDR2 FQGTGA. The CDR3 nucleotides are TGTGCCAGCAGCTTAAACAGGGGTACTGAAGCTTTCTTT. It codes for CASSLNRGTEAFF.

The J gene is TRBJ1-4, the V gene TRBV19; D is ambiguous. CDR1 is LNHDA and CDR2 is SQIVND in the germline V gene (reference sequence). V dropped 3 bases and J dropped 11 bases, with 19 bases sitting between them. CDR3 length: 15 amino acids. CDR3: CASSIKGEAGGKLFF. In DNA form, the CDR3 reads TGTGCCAGTAGTATTAAGGGTGAAGCCGGAGGCAAACTGTTTTTT.

The chain has TRBV25-1 and TRBJ1-3, with D perhaps matching TRBD1 (5 bases). V lost 3 bases to trimming and J lost 2 bases, with 5 bases between them. This CDR3 region has 13 residues. CDR1 and CDR2 from the germline V gene are MGHDK and SYGVNS. The CDR3 loop is CASSDRAGNTIYF. CDR3 DNA: TGTGCCAGCAGTGACAGGGCTGGAAACACCATATATTTT.

The chain links TRBV3-1 (or the pseudogene TRBV3-2) to TRBJ2-1; TRBD2 matches at 10 bases. V shed 2 bases and J 7 bases; nucleotides not matched to a gene: 5. CDR1 LGHDT and CDR2 YNNKEL come from the germline V gene (reference sequence). This CDR3 is 15 amino acids long. The CDR3 reads CASSQFPSGSNEQFF. CDR3 DNA: TGTGCCAGCAGCCAATTCCCTAGCGGGAGTAATGAGCAGTTCTTC.

This clone showed up just once. Other nucleotide sequences from this sample produce the same CDR3. The rearrangement links TRBV5-1 to TRBJ2-5; 15 positions match TRBD2. J lost 2 bases, V lost 4 bases, and 3 bases had no gene match. CDR1 is SGHRS and CDR2 is YFSETQ in the germline V gene. The CDR3 loop spans 16 amino acids. The CDR3 coding sequence is TGCGCCAGCAGCGTCGGACTAGCGGGGGGGCAAGAGACCCAGTACTTC. Encoded protein: CASSVGLAGGQETQYF.

This sequence joins TRBV6-6 and TRBJ1-2, with D possibly matching TRBD1 (6 bases). With 6 bases removed from V and 8 bases from J, the gap between germline ends came to 19 bases. The CDR3 has 14 residues. Germline-derived CDR1 and CDR2 are MNHNY and SVGAGI (reference sequence). The CDR3 nucleotides are TGTGCCAGCAGCCCGGGACAAAACCGGGGCGGCTACACCTTC. Its protein product is CASSPGQNRGGYTF.